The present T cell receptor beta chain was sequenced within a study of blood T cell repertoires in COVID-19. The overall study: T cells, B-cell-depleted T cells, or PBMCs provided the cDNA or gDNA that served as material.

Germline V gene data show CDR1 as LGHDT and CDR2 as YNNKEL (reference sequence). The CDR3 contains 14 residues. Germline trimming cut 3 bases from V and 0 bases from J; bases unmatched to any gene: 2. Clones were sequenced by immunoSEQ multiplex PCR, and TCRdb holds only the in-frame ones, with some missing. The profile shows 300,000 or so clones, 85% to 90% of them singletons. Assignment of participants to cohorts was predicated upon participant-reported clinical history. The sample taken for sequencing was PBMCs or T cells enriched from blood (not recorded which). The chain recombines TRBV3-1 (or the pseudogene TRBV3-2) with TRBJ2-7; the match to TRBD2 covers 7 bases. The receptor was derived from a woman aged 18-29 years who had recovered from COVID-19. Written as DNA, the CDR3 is TGTGCCAGCAGCCAGGCGGGGGTCTCCTACGAGCAGTACTTC. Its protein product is CASSQAGVSYEQYF.